The rows below give T cell receptor beta chains drawn from one sample of a study of TIL therapy for anti-PD-1-resistant metastatic lung cancer. The method was immunoSEQ multiplex PCR; TCRdb's version includes in-frame clones alone and lacks a portion of them. The profile covers about 45,000 clones, with approximately 79% appearing a single time and roughly 16% taken by the ten largest. Sequencing used blood, obtained at baseline. These receptors were taken from a man between 65 and 85 years old with non-small cell lung cancer. The CDR3 runs from the conserved cysteine through the conserved F or W. The order of the fields is J gene, V gene, CDR3 protein.

j_gene: TRBJ1-2; v_gene: TRBV7-8; CDR3aa: CASSSRDRGFGYTF
j_gene: TRBJ2-7; v_gene: TRBV18; CDR3aa: CASSRGGNEQYF
j_gene: TRBJ2-1; v_gene: TRBV29-1; CDR3aa: CSVGGGVSGTSYNEQFF
j_gene: TRBJ1-4; v_gene: TRBV5-1; CDR3aa: CASSAQRGANEKLFF
j_gene: TRBJ2-5; v_gene: TRBV11-2; CDR3aa: CASSRDGLGGETQYF
j_gene: TRBJ2-7; v_gene: TRBV2; CDR3aa: CASKTGGYEQYF
j_gene: TRBJ1-5; v_gene: TRBV10-3; CDR3aa: CAISVNRDVNQPQHF
j_gene: TRBJ2-7; v_gene: TRBV15; CDR3aa: CATSRELQGTGKDEQYF
j_gene: TRBJ1-3; v_gene: TRBV6-5; CDR3aa: CASTAPGGNTIYF
j_gene: TRBJ2-1; v_gene: TRBV5-4; CDR3aa: CASSLGGGSSYNEQFF
j_gene: TRBJ1-2; v_gene: TRBV6-6; CDR3aa: CATQGVGGEYGYTF
j_gene: TRBJ2-4; v_gene: TRBV5-3; CDR3aa: CARSLDGGIGAKNIQYF
j_gene: TRBJ1-1; v_gene: TRBV7-8; CDR3aa: CASSKQNTEAFF
j_gene: TRBJ2-7; v_gene: TRBV10-3; CDR3aa: CAISPAREQYF